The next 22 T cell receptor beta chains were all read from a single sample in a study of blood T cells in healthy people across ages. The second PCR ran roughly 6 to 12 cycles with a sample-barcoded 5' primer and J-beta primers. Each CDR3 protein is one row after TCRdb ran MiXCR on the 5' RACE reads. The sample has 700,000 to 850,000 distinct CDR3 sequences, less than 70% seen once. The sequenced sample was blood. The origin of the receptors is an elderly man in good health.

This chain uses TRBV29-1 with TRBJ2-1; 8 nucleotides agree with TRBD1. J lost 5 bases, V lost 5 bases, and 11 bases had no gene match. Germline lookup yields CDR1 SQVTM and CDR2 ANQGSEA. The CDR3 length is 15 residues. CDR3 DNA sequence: TGCAGCGTTCGACCGACAGGGGCCTCAGACAATGAGCAGTTCTTC. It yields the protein CSVRPTGASDNEQFF.

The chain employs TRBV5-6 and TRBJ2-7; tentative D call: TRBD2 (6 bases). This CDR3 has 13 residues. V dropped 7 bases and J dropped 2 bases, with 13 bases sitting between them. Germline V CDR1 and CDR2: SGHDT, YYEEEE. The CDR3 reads CASEGGGPYEQYF. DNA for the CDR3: TGTGCCAGCGAGGGAGGAGGCCCCTACGAGCAGTACTTC.

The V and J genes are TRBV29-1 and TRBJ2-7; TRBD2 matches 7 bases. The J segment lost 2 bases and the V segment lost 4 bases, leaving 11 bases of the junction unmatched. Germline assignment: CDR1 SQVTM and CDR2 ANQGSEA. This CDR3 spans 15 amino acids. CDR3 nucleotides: TGCAGCGTTGGTATCCCTAGCGGAGGGACCTACGAGCAGTACTTC. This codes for CSVGIPSGGTYEQYF.

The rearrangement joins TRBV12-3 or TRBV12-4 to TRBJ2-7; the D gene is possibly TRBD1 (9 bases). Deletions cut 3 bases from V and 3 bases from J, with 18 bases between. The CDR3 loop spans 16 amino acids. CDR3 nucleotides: TGTGCCAGCAGTTTGGGTGACAGGGGGACTAGCTACGAGCAGTACTTC. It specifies CASSLGDRGTSYEQYF.

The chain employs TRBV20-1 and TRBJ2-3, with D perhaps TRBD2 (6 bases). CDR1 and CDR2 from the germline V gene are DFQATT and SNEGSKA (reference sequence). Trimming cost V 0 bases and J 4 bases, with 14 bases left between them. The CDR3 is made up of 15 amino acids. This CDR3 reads CSARDPREPPDTQYF. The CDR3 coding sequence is TGCAGTGCTAGAGATCCACGGGAGCCCCCAGATACGCAGTATTTT.

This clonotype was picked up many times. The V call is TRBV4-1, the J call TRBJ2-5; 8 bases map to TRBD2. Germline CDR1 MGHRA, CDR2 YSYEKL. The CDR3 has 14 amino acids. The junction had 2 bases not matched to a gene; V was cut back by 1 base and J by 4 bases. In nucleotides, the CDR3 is TGCGCCAGCAGCCAAGCCGGGACTAGAGAGACCCAGTACTTC. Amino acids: CASSQAGTRETQYF.

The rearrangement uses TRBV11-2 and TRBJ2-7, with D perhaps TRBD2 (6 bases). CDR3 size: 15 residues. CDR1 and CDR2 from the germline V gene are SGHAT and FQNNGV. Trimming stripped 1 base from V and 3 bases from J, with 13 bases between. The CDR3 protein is CASSLVRRAGYEQYF. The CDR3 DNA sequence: TGTGCCAGCAGCTTAGTACGGAGAGCGGGCTACGAGCAGTACTTC.

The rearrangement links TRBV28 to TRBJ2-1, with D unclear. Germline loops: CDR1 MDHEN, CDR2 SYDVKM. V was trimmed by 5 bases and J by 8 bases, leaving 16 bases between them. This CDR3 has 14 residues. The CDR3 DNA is TGTGCCAGCAGTCCTACGTCCTATAGCTATGAGCAGTTCTTC. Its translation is CASSPTSYSYEQFF.

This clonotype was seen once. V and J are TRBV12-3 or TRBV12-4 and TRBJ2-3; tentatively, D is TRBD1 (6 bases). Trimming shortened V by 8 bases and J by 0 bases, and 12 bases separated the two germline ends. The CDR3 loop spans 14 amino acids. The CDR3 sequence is CASSKGVSTDTQYF. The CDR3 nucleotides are TGTGCCAGCTCCAAGGGGGTAAGCACAGATACGCAGTATTTT.

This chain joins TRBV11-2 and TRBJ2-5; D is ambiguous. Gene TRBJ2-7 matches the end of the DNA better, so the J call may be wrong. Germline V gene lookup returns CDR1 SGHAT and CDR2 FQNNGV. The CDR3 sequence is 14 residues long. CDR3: CASSLVRPAYEQYF. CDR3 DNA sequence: TGTGCCAGCAGCTTAGTTCGGCCCGCCTACGAGCAGTACTTC.

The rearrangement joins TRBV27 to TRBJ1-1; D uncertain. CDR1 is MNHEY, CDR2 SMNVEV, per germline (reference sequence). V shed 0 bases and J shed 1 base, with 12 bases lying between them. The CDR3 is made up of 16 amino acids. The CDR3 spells CASSLSSERRNTEAFF. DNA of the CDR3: TGTGCCAGCAGTTTATCGTCAGAACGGCGGAACACTGAAGCTTTCTTT.

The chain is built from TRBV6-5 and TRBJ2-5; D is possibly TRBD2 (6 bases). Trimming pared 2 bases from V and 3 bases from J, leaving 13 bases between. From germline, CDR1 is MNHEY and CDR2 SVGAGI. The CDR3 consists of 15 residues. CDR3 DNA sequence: TGTGCCAGCAGTTACGGGCTAGCGAGGGAAGAGACCCAGTACTTC. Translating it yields CASSYGLAREETQYF.

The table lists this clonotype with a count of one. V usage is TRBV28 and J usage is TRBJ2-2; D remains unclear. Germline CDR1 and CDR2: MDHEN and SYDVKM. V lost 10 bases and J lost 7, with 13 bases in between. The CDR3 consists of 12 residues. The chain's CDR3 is CANGAGGGELFF. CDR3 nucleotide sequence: TGTGCCAACGGAGCTGGCGGCGGGGAGCTGTTTTTT.

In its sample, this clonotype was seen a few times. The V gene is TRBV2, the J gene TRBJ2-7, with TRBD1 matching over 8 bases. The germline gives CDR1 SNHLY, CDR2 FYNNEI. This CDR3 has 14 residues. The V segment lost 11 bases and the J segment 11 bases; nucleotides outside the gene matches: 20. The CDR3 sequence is CAGGTDRGSSGEYF. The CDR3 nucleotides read TGTGCCGGTGGAACTGACAGGGGTTCTTCTGGAGAGTACTTC.

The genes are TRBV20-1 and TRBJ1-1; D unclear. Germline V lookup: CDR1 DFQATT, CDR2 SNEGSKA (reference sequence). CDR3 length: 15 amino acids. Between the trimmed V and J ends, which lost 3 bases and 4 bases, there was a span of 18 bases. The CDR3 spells CSASQGKGTSTEAFF. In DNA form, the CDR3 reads TGCAGTGCTAGCCAAGGGAAGGGCACGAGCACTGAAGCTTTCTTT.

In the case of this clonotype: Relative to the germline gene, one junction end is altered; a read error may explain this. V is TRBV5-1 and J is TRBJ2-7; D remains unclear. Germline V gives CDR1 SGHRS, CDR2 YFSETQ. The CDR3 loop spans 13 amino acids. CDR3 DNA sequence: TGCGCCAGCCGCTTGGACGTATCCTACGAGCAGTACTTC. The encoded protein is CASRLDVSYEQYF. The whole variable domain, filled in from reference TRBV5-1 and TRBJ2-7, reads KAGVTQTPRYLIKTRGQQVTLSCSPISGHRSVSWYQQTPGQGLQFLFEYFSETQRNKGNFPGRFSGRQFSNSRSEMNVSTLELGDSALYLCASRLDVSYEQYFGPGTRLTVT.

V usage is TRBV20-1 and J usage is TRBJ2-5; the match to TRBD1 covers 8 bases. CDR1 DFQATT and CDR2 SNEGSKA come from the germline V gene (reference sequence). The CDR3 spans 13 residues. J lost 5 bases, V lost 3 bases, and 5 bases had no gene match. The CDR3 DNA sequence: TGCAGTGCTAGCCACAGGGGGAGGGAGACCCAGTACTTC. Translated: CSASHRGRETQYF.

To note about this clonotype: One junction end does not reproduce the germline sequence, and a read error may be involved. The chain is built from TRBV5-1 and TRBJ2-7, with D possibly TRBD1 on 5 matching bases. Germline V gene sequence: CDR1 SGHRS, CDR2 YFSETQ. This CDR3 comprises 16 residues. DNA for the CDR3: TGCGCCAGCTCCCGCGACGACAGCCTGAGCTCCTACGGGCAGTACTTC. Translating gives CASSRDDSLSSYGQYF.

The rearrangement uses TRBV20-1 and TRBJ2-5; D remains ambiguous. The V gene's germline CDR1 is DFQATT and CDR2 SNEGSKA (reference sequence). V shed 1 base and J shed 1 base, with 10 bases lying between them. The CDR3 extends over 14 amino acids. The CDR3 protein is CSARVTTSQETQYF. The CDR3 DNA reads TGCAGTGCTAGAGTCACGACCAGCCAAGAGACCCAGTACTTC.

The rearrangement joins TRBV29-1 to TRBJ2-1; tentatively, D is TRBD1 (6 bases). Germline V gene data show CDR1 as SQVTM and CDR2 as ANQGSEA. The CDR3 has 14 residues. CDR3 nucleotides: TGCAACTCACAACAGGGAAGGGGTTACAATGAGCAGTTCTTC. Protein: CNSQQGRGYNEQFF.

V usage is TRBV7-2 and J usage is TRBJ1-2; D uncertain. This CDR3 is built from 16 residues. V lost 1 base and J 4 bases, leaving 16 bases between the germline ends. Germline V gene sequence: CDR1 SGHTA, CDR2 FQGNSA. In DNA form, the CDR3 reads TGTGCCAGCAGCTTAGAGTCAGGATTGAGGGCCTATGGCTACACCTTC. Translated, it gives CASSLESGLRAYGYTF.

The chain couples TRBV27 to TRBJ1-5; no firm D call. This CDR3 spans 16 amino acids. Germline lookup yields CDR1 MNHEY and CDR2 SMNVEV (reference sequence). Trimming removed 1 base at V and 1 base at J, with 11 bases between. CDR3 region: CASSLYGIPSNQPQHF. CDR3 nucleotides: TGTGCCAGCAGTTTATACGGCATTCCGAGCAATCAGCCCCAGCATTTT.